One and the same sample provided the 21 T cell receptor beta chains below, sequenced in a study of T cells after yellow fever vaccination. MiXCR was run by TCRdb on the 5' RACE reads, yielding one entry per CDR3 protein. The sample records about 74,000 distinct CDR3 sequences, around 7% being singletons. The input for sequencing was CD8+ T cells sorted from PBMCs, taken roughly 5 days after the first yellow fever vaccination. The receptors stem from a man aged 18 to 30 who received the YFV17D yellow fever vaccine.

J is TRBJ1-2 and V is TRBV29-1; a weak D match, TRBD1 (6 bases). The V and J ends lost 0 bases and 3 bases respectively, with 11 bases between them. Germline V CDR1 and CDR2: SQVTM, ANQGSEA. CDR3 length equals 14 residues. The CDR3 region is CSVEDPNRDYGYTF. The CDR3 coding sequence is TGCAGCGTTGAAGACCCCAACAGGGACTATGGCTACACCTTC.

This clonotype was detected only a few times. The V and J genes are TRBV6-2 or TRBV6-3 and TRBJ2-5, with 8 bases identical to TRBD2. This CDR3 has 17 amino acids. The V gene's germline CDR1 is MNHEY and CDR2 SVGEGT. Unmatched junction bases numbered 12, after V lost 6 bases and J lost 0 bases. The CDR3 reads CASSPTFGGGYQETQYF. CDR3 coding DNA: TGTGCCAGCAGCCCCACGTTTGGCGGGGGGTACCAAGAGACCCAGTACTTC.

This clonotype was seen ten or more times. The chain employs TRBV6-2 or TRBV6-3 and TRBJ2-3; TRBD2 is a possible D gene (6 bases). The V end was cut by 5 bases, the J end by 1 base, with 16 bases between. Per the germline V gene, CDR1 is MNHEY and CDR2 is SVGEGT. CDR3 size: 16 residues. The CDR3 region is CASSHHMRGGTDTQYF. DNA of the CDR3: TGTGCCAGCAGTCACCACATGCGGGGTGGCACAGATACGCAGTATTTT.

This chain joins TRBV3-1 and TRBJ2-1, with a weak D call TRBD1 (6 bases). V was clipped by 4 bases and J by 3 bases, with 10 bases between them. Germline CDR1 is LGHDT and CDR2 is YNNKEL (reference sequence). The CDR3 extends over 14 amino acids. As DNA, the CDR3 is TGTGCCAGCAGCCGGGGGCTCGACTACAATGAGCAGTTCTTC. This gives the protein CASSRGLDYNEQFF.

With regard to this clonotype: Possible read error: a much larger clone is one base away. The chain is built from TRBV29-1 and TRBJ2-2; D is ambiguous. Germline CDR1 SQVTM, CDR2 ANQGSEA. Trimming stripped 0 bases from V and 2 bases from J, with 10 bases between. The CDR3 contains 15 residues. CDR3 residues: CSVEDIRQNTGELFF. The CDR3 region has the DNA TGCAGCGTTGAAGATATTAGGCAAAACACCGGGGAGCTGTTTTTT.

This rearrangement joins TRBV10-3 to TRBJ2-5, with 8 nucleotides matching TRBD2. The CDR3 spans 14 residues. Germline V lookup: CDR1 ENHRY, CDR2 SYGVKD. Trimming removed 10 bases from V and 6 bases from J; junction bases left unmatched: 13. CDR3 DNA: TGTGCCACCGGGCAGGCTAGCGGGTTTAAGACCCAGTACTTC. Encoded protein: CATGQASGFKTQYF.

This clonotype was picked up many times. The chain combines TRBV6-1 with TRBJ2-7; 7 bases are shared with TRBD1. Trimming at V came to 7 bases and at J to 0 bases, leaving 6 bases not matched to a gene. Looked up from germline, CDR1 is MNHNS and CDR2 is SASEGT. There are 14 residues in the CDR3. The CDR3, as DNA: TGTGCCAGCACCGATGGGGACAGCTCCTACGAGCAGTACTTC. It encodes CASTDGDSSYEQYF.

This clonotype was counted many times. The gene calls are TRBV12-3 or TRBV12-4 and TRBJ2-6, with a possible D match to TRBD2 (6 bases). The CDR3 covers 17 residues. Trimming pared 8 bases from V and 1 base from J, leaving 18 bases between. In DNA form, the CDR3 reads TGTGCCAGCGGCGGCGGGGTTCGGAGGTCTGGGGCCAACGTCCTGACTTTC. It translates to CASGGGVRRSGANVLTF.

This clonotype was observed a few times. The chain is built from TRBV7-8 and TRBJ2-1; 13 bases are shared with TRBD2. Germline V lookup: CDR1 SGHVS, CDR2 FQNEAQ. This CDR3 has 16 residues. The V and J ends lost 2 bases and 4 bases, in that order; junction bases with no gene match: 2. The CDR3 loop is CASSLKLAGGYNEQFF. CDR3 in DNA: TGTGCCAGCAGCTTAAAACTAGCGGGGGGGTACAATGAGCAGTTCTTC.

Many counts were recorded for this clonotype. This chain joins TRBV7-6 and TRBJ2-2; 9 positions agree with TRBD1. The ends lost 7 bases at V and 0 bases at J; junction bases unmatched: 15. The length of the CDR3 is 19 residues. Germline V gene data show CDR1 as SGHVS and CDR2 as FNYEAQ. CDR3 in amino acids: CASTNPLFDRGANTGELFF. The DNA for the CDR3 is TGTGCCAGCACCAACCCCCTCTTCGACAGGGGGGCGAACACCGGGGAGCTGTTTTTT.

This clonotype has just a few counts. This sequence joins TRBV4-3 and TRBJ2-7, with D perhaps TRBD2 (6 bases). Germline V CDR1 and CDR2: LGHNA, YSLEER. The CDR3 is made up of 15 amino acids. The V gene lost 0 bases and the J gene lost 3 bases, with 12 bases spanning the gap. CDR3 nucleotides: TGCGCCAGCAGCCAAGATTGGCGGGGCGGCTACGAGCAGTACTTC. Translated: CASSQDWRGGYEQYF.

V is TRBV5-1 and J is TRBJ2-5, with 11 bases identical to TRBD2. This CDR3 is 17 amino acids long. V lost 4 bases, J lost 3 bases, and 11 bases stayed unmatched. Germline assignment: CDR1 SGHRS and CDR2 YFSETQ. CDR3: CASSATSGGHLKETQYF. The CDR3, as DNA: TGCGCCAGCAGCGCCACTAGCGGGGGCCACCTTAAAGAGACCCAGTACTTC.

This clonotype turned up a few times. In DNA form, the CDR3 reads TGCGCCAGCAGCCAAGATCTGGGCTCACCCCTCCACTTT. It encodes CASSQDLGSPLHF. The V gene is TRBV4-1, the J gene TRBJ1-6; no reliable D call. The CDR3 covers 13 residues. Germline V CDR1 and CDR2: MGHRA, YSYEKL. Trimming removed 0 bases at V and 10 bases at J, with 7 bases between.

V is TRBV11-2 and J is TRBJ2-5; D is undetermined. The length of the CDR3 is 13 residues. V was cut by 1 base and J by 3 bases, with 6 bases left in between. Germline CDR1 and CDR2: SGHAT and FQNNGV. This CDR3 is CASSLGVEETQYF. In DNA form, the CDR3 reads TGTGCCAGCAGCTTAGGGGTCGAAGAGACCCAGTACTTC. Full variable domain (rest looked up from reference TRBV11-2 and TRBJ2-5): EAGVAQSPRYKIIEKRQSVAFWCNPISGHATLYWYQQILGQGPKLLIQFQNNGVVDDSQLPKDRFSAERLKGVDSTLKIQPAKLEDSAVYLCASSLGVEETQYFGPGTRLLVL.

In this sample, this clonotype turned up many times. J is TRBJ2-6 and V is TRBV4-1; possible D gene TRBD2, 6 bases. Germline V gene data show CDR1 as MGHRA and CDR2 as YSYEKL. The CDR3 length is 19 residues. V was cut by 3 bases and J by 0 bases, with 18 bases left in between. Written as DNA, the CDR3 is TGCGCCAGCAGCCATAACGCGGGACGGAGAGTCTCTGGGGCCAACGTCCTGACTTTC. Its protein is CASSHNAGRRVSGANVLTF.

By share, this clonotype counts as medium-sized (0.01 to 0.1%). The rearrangement links TRBV12-3 or TRBV12-4 to TRBJ1-1; D not resolved. V was cut by 6 bases and J by 0 bases, with 8 bases left in between. CDR3 length equals 13 residues. For the CDR3, the DNA is TGTGCCAGCAGGAAAAAAATGAACACTGAAGCTTTCTTT. This codes for CASRKKMNTEAFF.

This clonotype was recorded a few times. The chain combines TRBV3-1 with TRBJ1-2; D gene unclear. Germline V gene sequence: CDR1 LGHDT, CDR2 YNNKEL (reference sequence). This CDR3 region has 14 residues. V lost 0 bases to trimming and J lost 7 bases, with 12 bases between them. The CDR3 sequence is CASSQEAESGGYTF. The CDR3, as DNA: TGTGCCAGCAGCCAAGAGGCAGAATCGGGTGGCTACACCTTC.

This clonotype has at least ten counts. The chain is built from TRBV12-3 or TRBV12-4 and TRBJ2-2; possibly TRBD1 for D (5 bases). V lost 3 bases and J lost 0, with 14 bases in between. The length of the CDR3 is 17 residues. CDR3 sequence (DNA): TGTGCCAGCAGTTTGACAGCGAGGCCTCCGAACACCGGGGAGCTGTTTTTT. Residues: CASSLTARPPNTGELFF.

This chain links TRBV4-1 with TRBJ1-5; D gene unclear. The CDR3 totals 15 residues. V lost 6 bases to trimming and J lost 0 bases, with 12 bases between them. CDR1 and CDR2 (germline): MGHRA, YSYEKL. The CDR3 DNA is TGCGCCAGCAGACCGGACGGATATAGCAATCAGCCCCAGCATTTT. The encoded protein is CASRPDGYSNQPQHF.

This clonotype has just a few counts. The chain combines TRBV12-3 or TRBV12-4 with TRBJ1-1; TRBD1 is a possible D gene (6 bases). The CDR3 has 12 residues. V lost 4 bases and J 12 bases, leaving 15 bases between the germline ends. CDR3 nucleotides: TGTGCCAGCAGTTACGGGGGCAGAATGACTTTCTTT. It encodes CASSYGGRMTFF.

This clonotype appeared a few times. The V and J genes are TRBV7-9 and TRBJ2-7, with 9 positions matching TRBD1. From germline, CDR1 is SEHNR and CDR2 FQNEAQ (reference sequence). V shed 5 bases and J 3 bases; nucleotides not matched to a gene: 5. This CDR3 comprises 14 residues. The CDR3 bases are TGTGCCAGCAGCCACGGGACAGGGTTCTACGAGCAGTACTTC. Its translation is CASSHGTGFYEQYF.